This TCR beta chain comes out of a study of blood T cell repertoires in COVID-19. Overall study: Samples taken during acute and convalescent COVID-19 were collected in the United States, Italy and Spain.

The germline V gene encodes CDR1 SGDLS and CDR2 YYNGEE. The V end was cut by 6 bases, the J end by 7 bases, with 14 bases between. This CDR3 spans 14 amino acids. Original handling: Counts of nucleated cells, estimated from reference gene primer amplification, were obtained. The table came from immunoSEQ multiplex PCR; TCRdb's copy has only in-frame clones and leaves some out. V, J and clone size were drawn from that table, and D and trimming were deduced from the DNA. The sample consists of about 110,000 clones, approximately 82% of them appearing once. The chain joins TRBV9 to TRBJ1-6, with no clear D. The sequenced sample consisted of peripheral blood. The sequence came from a woman aged 80 or over with active or convalescent COVID-19. The CDR3: CASTQGSGNSPLHF. The CDR3 DNA follows: TGTGCCAGCACCCAAGGGTCGGGAAATTCACCCCTCCACTTT.